Sequencing of this T cell receptor (beta chain) was carried out in a study of blood T cell repertoires in COVID-19. The V gene lost 6 bases and the J gene lost 1 base, with 13 bases spanning the gap. Looked up from germline, CDR1 is MNHEY and CDR2 is SVGAGI. The CDR3 spans 14 residues. The method was immunoSEQ multiplex PCR; TCRdb's version includes in-frame clones alone and lacks a portion of them. Here the sample spans approximately 300,000 clones, 86% being singletons. The genes are TRBV6-5 and TRBJ2-7; no definite D call. The clonotype comes from a man aged 30 to 39 who had recovered from COVID-19. Sequencing was done on a sample of PBMCs or T cells enriched from blood (not recorded which). The CDR3 DNA follows: TGTGCCAGCAGAAACCGACATGTATCCTACGAGCAGTACTTC. Amino acids: CASRNRHVSYEQYF.